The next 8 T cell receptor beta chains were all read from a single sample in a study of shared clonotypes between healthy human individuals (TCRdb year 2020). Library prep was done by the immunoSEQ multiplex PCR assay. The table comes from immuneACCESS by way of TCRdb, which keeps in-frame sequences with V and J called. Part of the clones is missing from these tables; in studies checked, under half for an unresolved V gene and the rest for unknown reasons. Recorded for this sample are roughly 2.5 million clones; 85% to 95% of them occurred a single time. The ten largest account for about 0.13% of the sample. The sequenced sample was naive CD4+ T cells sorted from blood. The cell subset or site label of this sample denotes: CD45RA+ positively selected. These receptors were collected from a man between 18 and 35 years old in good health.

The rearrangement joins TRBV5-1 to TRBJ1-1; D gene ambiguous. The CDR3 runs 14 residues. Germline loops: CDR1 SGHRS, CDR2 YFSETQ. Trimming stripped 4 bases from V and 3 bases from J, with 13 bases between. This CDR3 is CASSPGLSDTEAFF. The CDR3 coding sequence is TGCGCCAGCAGCCCGGGATTGTCGGACACTGAAGCTTTCTTT.

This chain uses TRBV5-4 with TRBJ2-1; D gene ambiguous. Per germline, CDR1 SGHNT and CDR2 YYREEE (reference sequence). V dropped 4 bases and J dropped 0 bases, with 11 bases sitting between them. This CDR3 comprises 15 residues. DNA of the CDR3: TGTGCCAGCAGCCACGCAGGTTCCTCCTACAATGAGCAGTTCTTC. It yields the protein CASSHAGSSYNEQFF. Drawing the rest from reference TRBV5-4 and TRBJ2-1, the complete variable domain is ETGVTQSPTHLIKTRGQQVTLRCSSQSGHNTVSWYQQALGQGPQFIFQYYREEENGRGNFPPRFSGLQFPNYSSELNVNALELDDSALYLCASSHAGSSYNEQFFGPGTRLTVL.

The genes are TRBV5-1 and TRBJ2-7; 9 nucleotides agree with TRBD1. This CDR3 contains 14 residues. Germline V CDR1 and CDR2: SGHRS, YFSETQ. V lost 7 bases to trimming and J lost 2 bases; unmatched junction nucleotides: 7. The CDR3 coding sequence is TGCGCCAGCGCAGCGACAGGGGGTGCCTACGAGCAGTACTTC. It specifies CASAATGGAYEQYF.

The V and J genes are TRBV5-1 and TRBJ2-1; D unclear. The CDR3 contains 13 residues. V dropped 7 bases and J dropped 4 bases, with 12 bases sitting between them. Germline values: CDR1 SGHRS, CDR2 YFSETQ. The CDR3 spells CASSLGEYNEQFF. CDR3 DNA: TGCGCCAGCTCCCTAGGCGAATACAATGAGCAGTTCTTC.

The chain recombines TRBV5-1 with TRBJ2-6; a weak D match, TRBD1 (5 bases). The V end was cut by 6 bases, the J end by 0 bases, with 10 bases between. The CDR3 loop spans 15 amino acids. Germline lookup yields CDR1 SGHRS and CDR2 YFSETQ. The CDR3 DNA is TGCGCCAGCACCCGGACATTCTCTGGGGCCAACGTCCTGACTTTC. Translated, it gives CASTRTFSGANVLTF.

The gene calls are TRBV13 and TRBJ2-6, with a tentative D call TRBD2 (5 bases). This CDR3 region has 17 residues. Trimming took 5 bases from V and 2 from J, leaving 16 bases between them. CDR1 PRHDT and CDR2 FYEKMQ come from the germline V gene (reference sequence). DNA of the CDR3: TGTGCCAGCAGCCCATCTCCCCCGGAGGCTGGGGCCAACGTCCTGACTTTC. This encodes CASSPSPPEAGANVLTF.

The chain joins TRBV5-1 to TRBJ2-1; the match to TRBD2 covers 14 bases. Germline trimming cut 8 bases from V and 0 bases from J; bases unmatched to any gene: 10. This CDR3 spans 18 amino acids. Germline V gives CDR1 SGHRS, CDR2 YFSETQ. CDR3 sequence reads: CASDEGLAGARSYNEQFF. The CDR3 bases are TGCGCCAGTGATGAGGGACTAGCGGGGGCCCGCTCCTACAATGAGCAGTTCTTC.

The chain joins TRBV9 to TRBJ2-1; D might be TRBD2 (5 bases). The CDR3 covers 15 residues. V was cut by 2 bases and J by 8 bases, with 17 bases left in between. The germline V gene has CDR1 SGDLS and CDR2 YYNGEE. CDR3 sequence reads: CASSVEVSAAHEQFF. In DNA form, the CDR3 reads TGTGCCAGCAGCGTGGAGGTCTCGGCGGCCCATGAGCAGTTCTTC.